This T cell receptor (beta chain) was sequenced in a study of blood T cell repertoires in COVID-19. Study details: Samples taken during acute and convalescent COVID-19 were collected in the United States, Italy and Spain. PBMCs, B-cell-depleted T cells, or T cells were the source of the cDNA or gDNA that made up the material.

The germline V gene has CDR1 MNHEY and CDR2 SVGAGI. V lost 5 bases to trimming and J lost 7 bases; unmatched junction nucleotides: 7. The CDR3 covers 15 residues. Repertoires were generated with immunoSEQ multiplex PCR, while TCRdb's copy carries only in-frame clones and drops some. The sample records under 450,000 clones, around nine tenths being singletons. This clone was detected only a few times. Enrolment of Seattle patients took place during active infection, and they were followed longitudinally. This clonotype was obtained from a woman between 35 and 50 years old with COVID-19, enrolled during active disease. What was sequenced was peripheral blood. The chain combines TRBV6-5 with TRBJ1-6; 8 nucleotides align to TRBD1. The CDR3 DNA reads TGTGCCAGCAGTCCGGGACAGGTTAAAAATTCACCCCTCCACTTT. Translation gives CASSPGQVKNSPLHF.